A selection of T cell receptor beta chains follows, all from one sample in a study of CD8+ T cells in alopecia areata. Method: immunoSEQ multiplex PCR; TCRdb's copy keeps in-frame clones and lacks some. The data hold roughly 200,000 clones, with 40% to 55% observed a single time. The source was CD4+ T cells sorted from blood, collected at approximately week 36, from a patient treated with tofacitinib. The receptors originated from a human donor with alopecia areata. Each CDR3 is given without its conserved first and last residue. Each record gives: D gene, V gene, CDR3 length, CDR3 protein. The D gene is left open where the match is weak.

>TRBD2|TRBV30|14
AWREKTSGRVYEQY
>TRBD2|TRBV7-2|12
ASSLGSGRYEQY
>.|TRBV29-1|11
SVGAGQNYGYT
>TRBD2|TRBV19|14
ASSTLGGTTSYEQY
>.|TRBV29-1|11
SVERTNFGTQY
>TRBD2|TRBV5-1|14
ASSLAPSGSVNEQF
>.|TRBV9|14
ASSPGDPGFVGTQY
>.|TRBV10-3|11
AISEPVGIAIY
>.|TRBV5-1|15
ASSLALGNSGANVLT
>TRBD1|TRBV30|12
AWNMEGASYGYT